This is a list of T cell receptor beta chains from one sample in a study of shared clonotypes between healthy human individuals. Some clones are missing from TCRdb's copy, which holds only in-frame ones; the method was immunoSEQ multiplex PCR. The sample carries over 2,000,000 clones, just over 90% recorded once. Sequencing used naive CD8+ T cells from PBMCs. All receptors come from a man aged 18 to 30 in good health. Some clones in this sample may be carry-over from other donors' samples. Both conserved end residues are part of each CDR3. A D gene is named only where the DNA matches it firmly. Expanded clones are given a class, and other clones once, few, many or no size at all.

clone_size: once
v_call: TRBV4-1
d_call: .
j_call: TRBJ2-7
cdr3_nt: TGCGCCAGCAGCCAAGCACCCACGGACTCTACTGCCTACGAGCAGTACTTC
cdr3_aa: CASSQAPTDSTAYEQYF

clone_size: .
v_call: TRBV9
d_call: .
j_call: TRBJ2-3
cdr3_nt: TGTGCCAGCAGCGTTAAGGGTTGGACAGATACGCAGTATTTT
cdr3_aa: CASSVKGWTDTQYF

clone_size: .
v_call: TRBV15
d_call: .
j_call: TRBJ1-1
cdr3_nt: TGTGCCACCAGCAGAGATCTACAAACCCTACGGGGCGTGAACACTGAAGCTTTCTTT
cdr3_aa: CATSRDLQTLRGVNTEAFF

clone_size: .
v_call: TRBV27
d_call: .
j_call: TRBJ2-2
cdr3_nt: TGTGCCAGCAGTTTAGTGGCCTTCCCCTCGGGCACCGGGGAGCTGTTTTTT
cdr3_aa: CASSLVAFPSGTGELFF

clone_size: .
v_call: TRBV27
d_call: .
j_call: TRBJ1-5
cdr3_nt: TGTGCCAGCAGTTTATCGGCAGGGGAAAGGTCTCAGCCCCAGCATTTT
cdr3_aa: CASSLSAGERSQPQHF

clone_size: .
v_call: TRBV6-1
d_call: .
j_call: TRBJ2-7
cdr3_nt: TGTGCCAGCAGTGCTGGAGGGGGGGAGTGGGGCTACGAGCAGTACTTC
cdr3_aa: CASSAGGGEWGYEQYF

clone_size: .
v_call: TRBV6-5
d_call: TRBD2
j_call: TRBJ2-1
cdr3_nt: TGTGCCAGCCGACTAGCGGGAGTTGGGGAGCAGTTCTTC
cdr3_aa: CASRLAGVGEQFF

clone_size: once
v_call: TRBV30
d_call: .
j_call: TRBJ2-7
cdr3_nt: TGTGCCTGGATGGGGGCTCACTCCTACGAGCAGTACTTC
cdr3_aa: CAWMGAHSYEQYF

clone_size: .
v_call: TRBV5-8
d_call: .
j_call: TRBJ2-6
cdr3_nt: TGTGCCAGCAGGAGCCGAGACAGCCTAAGCTCTGGGGCCAACGTCCTGACTTTC
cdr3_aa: CASRSRDSLSSGANVLTF

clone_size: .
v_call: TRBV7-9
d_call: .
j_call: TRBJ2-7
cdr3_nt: TGTGCCAGCAGCTCAACCTGGAGCGGTTACGAGCAGTACTTC
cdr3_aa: CASSSTWSGYEQYF

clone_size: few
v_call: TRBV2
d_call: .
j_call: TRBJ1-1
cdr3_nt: TGTGCCAGCAGTGATGGGCTCCCAGCGGCTTTCTTT
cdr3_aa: CASSDGLPAAFF

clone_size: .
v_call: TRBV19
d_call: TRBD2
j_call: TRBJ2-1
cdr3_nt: TGTGCCAGTAGTATAGTAACTAGCGCCTACAATGAGCAGTTCTTC
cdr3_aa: CASSIVTSAYNEQFF

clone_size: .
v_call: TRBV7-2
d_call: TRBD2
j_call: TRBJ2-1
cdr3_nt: TGTGCCAGCAGCCCCCGGACTAGCGGGAGATCTTACAATGAGCAGTTCTTC
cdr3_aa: CASSPRTSGRSYNEQFF

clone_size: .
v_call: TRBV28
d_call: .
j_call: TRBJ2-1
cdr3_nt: TGTGCCAGCAGTTTAGGGCGGGTTGGCAATGAGCAGTTCTTC
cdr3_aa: CASSLGRVGNEQFF

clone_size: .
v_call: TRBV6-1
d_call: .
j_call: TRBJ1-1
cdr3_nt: TGTGCCAGCAGTGAACGGACTCCTGCGACTGAAGCTTTCTTT
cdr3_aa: CASSERTPATEAFF

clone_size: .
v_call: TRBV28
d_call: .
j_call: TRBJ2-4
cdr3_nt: TGTGCCAGCCCTCCTGGACTAATAGCCAAAAACATTCAGTACTTC
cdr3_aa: CASPPGLIAKNIQYF

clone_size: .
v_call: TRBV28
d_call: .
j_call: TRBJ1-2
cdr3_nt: TGTGCCAGCAGTATAACGGTGTATGGTGGCTACACCTTC
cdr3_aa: CASSITVYGGYTF

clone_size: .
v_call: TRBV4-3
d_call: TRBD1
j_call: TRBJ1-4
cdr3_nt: TGCGCCAGCAGCCAAGATGGACAGGGGGGTGAAAAACTGTTTTTT
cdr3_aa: CASSQDGQGGEKLFF

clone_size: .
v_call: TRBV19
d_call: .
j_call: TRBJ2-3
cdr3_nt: TGTGCCAGTAGTTTGACTAGTTCCTTCACAGATACGCAGTATTTT
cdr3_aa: CASSLTSSFTDTQYF

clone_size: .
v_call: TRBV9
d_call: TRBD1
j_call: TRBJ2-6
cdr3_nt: TGTGCCAGCAGCGTGACCGGGACAGGGAAAACTGGGGCCAACGTCCTGACTTTC
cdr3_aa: CASSVTGTGKTGANVLTF

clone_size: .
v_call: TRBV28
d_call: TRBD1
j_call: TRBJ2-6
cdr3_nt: TGTGCCAGCACCAAGACAGGGGTTAGGTTCTCTGGGGCCAACGTCCTGACTTTC
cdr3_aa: CASTKTGVRFSGANVLTF

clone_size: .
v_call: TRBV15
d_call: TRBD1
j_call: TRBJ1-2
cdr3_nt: TGTGCCACCAGCGCCGACAGGGGGAACTATGGCTACACCTTC
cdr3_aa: CATSADRGNYGYTF

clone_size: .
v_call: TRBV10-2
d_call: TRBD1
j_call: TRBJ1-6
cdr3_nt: TGCGCCAGCAGCGGGGGGACAGCCCTCGCTCGGCTCCACTTT
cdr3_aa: CASSGGTALARLHF

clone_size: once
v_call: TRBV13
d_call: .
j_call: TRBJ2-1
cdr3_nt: TGTGCCACCCCTAGGCCTGGACAGTCACGGAATGAGCAGTTCTTC
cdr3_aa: CATPRPGQSRNEQFF

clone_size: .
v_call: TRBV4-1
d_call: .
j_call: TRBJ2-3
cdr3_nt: TGCGCCAGCAGCCAAGTTCTGGGTCGACGGGCAGCAGATACGCAGTATTTT
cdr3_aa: CASSQVLGRRAADTQYF

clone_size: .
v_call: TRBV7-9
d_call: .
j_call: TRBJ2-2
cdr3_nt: TGTGCCAGCAGCCTTATCCCTAGCACCGGGGAGCTGTTTTTT
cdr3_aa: CASSLIPSTGELFF

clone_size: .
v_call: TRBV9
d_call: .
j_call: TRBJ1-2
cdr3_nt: TGTGCCAGCAGTGAGGGAGACAGCCAAGGCGGCTACACCTTC
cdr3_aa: CASSEGDSQGGYTF

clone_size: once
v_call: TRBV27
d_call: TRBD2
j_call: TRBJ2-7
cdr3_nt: TGTGCCAGCAGTTTGACGGGACTAGCAGGCTACGAGCAGTACTTC
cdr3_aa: CASSLTGLAGYEQYF

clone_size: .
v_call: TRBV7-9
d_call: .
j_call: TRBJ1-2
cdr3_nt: TGTGCCAGCAGCTCCCCGACCGAGAAAGGCTACACCTTC
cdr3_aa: CASSSPTEKGYTF

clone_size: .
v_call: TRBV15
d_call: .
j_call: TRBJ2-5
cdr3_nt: TGTGCCACCAGCAGAGAAGGGGACCGAGAGACCCAGTACTTC
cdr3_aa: CATSREGDRETQYF

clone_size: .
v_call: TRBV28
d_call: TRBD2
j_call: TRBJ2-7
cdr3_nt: TGTGCCAGCAAACCACTAATTTTAGCGGGACGCTCCTACGAGCAGTACTTC
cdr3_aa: CASKPLILAGRSYEQYF

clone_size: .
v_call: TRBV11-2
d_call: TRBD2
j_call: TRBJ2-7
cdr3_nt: TGTGCCAGCAGCTTAGGAGCGGGGTCCACCTACGAGCAGTACTTC
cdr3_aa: CASSLGAGSTYEQYF

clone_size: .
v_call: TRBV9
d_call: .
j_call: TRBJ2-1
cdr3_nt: TGTGCCAGCAGCGACGGGGCGGCCAGGAGGGACAATGAGCAGTTCTTC
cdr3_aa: CASSDGAARRDNEQFF

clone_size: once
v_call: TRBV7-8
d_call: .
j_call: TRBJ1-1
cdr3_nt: TGTGCCAGCAGCTTAGGCGGTGTTCGGGGTGGGACTGAAGCTTTCTTT
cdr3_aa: CASSLGGVRGGTEAFF

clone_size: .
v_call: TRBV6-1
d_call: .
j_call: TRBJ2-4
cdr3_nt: TGTGCCAGCAGTGAGTTCAGGTTAGCCAAAAACATTCAGTACTTC
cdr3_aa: CASSEFRLAKNIQYF

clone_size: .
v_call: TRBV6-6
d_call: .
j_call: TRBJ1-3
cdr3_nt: TGTGCCAGCCTTTCTGGAAACACCATATATTTT
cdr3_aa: CASLSGNTIYF

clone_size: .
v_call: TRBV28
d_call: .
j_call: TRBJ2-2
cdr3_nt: TGTGCCAGCGGCCCAGGGACACCCAACACCGGGGAGCTGTTTTTT
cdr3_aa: CASGPGTPNTGELFF

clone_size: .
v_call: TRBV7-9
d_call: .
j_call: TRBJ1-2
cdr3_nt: TGTGCCAGCAGCTTTCAGGGAGCACAGGGTGCCTATGGCTACACCTTC
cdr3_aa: CASSFQGAQGAYGYTF

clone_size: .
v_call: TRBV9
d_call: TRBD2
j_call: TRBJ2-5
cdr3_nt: TGTGCCAGCAGCGCCCGACTAGCGGGAGAGACCCAGTACTTC
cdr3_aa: CASSARLAGETQYF

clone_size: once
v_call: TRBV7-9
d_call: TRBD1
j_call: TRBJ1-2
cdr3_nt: TGTGCCAGCAGTCAGGGCACAGGGGGATCTGGCTACACCTTC
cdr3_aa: CASSQGTGGSGYTF

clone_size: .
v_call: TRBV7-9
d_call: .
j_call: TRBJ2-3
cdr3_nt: TGTGCCAGCAGCCCCCGATTGGGGCCCCCGGATACGCAGTATTTT
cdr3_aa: CASSPRLGPPDTQYF

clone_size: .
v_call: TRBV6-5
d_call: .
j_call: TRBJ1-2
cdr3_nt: TGTGCCAGCAGTTACGGGGGCAGGGGCATTATAGGCTACACCTTC
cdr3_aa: CASSYGGRGIIGYTF

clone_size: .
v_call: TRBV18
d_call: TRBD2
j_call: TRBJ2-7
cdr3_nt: TGTGCCAGCTCACCTTACTCGTTGCGGGAGGTCGGCTACGAGCAGTACTTC
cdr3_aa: CASSPYSLREVGYEQYF

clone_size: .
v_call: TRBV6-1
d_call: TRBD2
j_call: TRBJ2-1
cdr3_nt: TGTGCCAGCAGTGACCTCGGGACTAGCGGGAGTGGGAATGAGCAGTTCTTC
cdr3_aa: CASSDLGTSGSGNEQFF

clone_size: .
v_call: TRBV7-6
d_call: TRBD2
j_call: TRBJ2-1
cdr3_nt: TGTGCCAGCAGCCTTCTAGCGGGAGTAGGCAATGAGCAGTTCTTC
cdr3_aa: CASSLLAGVGNEQFF

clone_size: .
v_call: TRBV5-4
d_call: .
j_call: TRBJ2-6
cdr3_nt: TGTGCCAGCAGCTTGGGGGCGGGAACTGGGGCCAACGTCCTGACTTTC
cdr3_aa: CASSLGAGTGANVLTF

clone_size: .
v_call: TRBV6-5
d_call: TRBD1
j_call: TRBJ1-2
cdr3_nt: TGTGCCAGCAGTCCGTCGGGACAGGACTTTGGCTACACCTTC
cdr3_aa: CASSPSGQDFGYTF

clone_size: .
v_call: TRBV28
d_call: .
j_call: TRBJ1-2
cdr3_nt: TGTGCCAGCAGTTTACACGCCGGGGGCAGCTATGGCTACACCTTC
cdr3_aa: CASSLHAGGSYGYTF

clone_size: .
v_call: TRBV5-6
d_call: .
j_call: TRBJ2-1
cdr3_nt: TGTGCCAGCAGCCCCGACTACCCGAGCTCCTACAATGAGCAGTTCTTC
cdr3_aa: CASSPDYPSSYNEQFF

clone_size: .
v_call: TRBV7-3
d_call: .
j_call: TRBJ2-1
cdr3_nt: TGTGCCAGCAGCTTAGGGGCTAGCCGCGATGAGCAGTTCTTC
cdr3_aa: CASSLGASRDEQFF

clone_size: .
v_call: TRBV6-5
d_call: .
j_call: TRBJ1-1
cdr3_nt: TGTGCCAGCAGTTACGCTCCCGGGGGGAACACTGAAGCTTTCTTT
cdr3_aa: CASSYAPGGNTEAFF

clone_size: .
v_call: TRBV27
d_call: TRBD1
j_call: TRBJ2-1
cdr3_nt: TGTGCCAGCAGCTGGGGACAGGGTGGGGATGAGCAGTTCTTC
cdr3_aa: CASSWGQGGDEQFF

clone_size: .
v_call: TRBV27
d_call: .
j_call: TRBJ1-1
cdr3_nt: TGTGCCAGCAGTTTATACGGGGGGCTGAACACTGAAGCTTTCTTT
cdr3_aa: CASSLYGGLNTEAFF